The following is a T cell receptor (beta chain) sequence with its context. The data stem from a study of shared clonotypes between healthy human individuals. Method: immunoSEQ multiplex PCR; TCRdb's copy keeps in-frame clones and lacks some. The sample shows about 560,000 clones, around 78% of them seen only once. The CDR3 loop spans 14 amino acids. The germline V gene encodes CDR1 LNHDA and CDR2 SQIVND (reference sequence). Trimming shortened V by 6 bases and J by 5 bases, and 17 bases separated the two germline ends. This sequence joins TRBV19 and TRBJ2-7, with D uncertain. The specimen sequenced was PBMCs. The TCR comes from a woman aged 40 to 50 in good health. Some clones in this sample may be carry-over from other donors' samples. Written as DNA, the CDR3 is TGTGCCAGTAGCGCACCCACCCAAGTCGACGAGCAGTACTTC. Its protein product is CASSAPTQVDEQYF. Combining the CDR3 with reference TRBV19 and TRBJ2-7 gives the whole variable domain DGGITQSPKYLFRKEGQNVTLSCEQNLNHDAMYWYRQDPGQGLRLIYYSQIVNDFQKGDIAEGYSVSREKKESFPLTVTSAQKNPTAFYLCASSAPTQVDEQYFGPGTRLTVT.